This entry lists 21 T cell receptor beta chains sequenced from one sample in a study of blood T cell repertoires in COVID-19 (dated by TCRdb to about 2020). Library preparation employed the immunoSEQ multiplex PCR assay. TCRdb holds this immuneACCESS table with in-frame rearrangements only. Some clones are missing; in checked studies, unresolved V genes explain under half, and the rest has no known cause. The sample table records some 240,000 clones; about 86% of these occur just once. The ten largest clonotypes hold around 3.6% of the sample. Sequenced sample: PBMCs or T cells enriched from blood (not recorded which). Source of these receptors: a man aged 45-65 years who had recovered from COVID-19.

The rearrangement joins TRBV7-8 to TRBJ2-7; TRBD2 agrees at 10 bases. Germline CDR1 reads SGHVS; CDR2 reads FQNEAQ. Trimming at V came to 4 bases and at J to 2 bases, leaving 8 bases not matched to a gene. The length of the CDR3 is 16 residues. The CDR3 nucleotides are TGTGCCAGCAGCTCCGACGCTAGCGGGGGACCCTACGAGCAGTACTTC. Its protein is CASSSDASGGPYEQYF.

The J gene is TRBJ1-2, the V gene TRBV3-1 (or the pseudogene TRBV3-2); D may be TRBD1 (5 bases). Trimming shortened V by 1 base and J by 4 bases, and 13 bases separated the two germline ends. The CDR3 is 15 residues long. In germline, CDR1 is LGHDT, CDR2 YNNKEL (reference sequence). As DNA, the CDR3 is TGTGCCAGCAGCCAAGGGGGCCAGTCGACCTATGGCTACACCTTC. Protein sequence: CASSQGGQSTYGYTF.

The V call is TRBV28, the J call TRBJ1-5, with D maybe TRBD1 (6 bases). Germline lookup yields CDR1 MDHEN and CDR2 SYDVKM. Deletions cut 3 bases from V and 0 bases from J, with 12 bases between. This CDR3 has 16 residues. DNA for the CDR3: TGTGCCAGCAGTTTTGCAGGGGCTAGTAGCAATCAGCCCCAGCATTTT. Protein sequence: CASSFAGASSNQPQHF.

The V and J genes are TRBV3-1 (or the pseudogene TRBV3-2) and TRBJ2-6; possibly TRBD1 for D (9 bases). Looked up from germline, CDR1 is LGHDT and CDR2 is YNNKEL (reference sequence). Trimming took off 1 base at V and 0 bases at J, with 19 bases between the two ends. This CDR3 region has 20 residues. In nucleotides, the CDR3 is TGTGCCAGCAGCCAAGCCGGGACAGGGACTAGGGCCTCTGGGGCCAACGTCCTGACTTTC. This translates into CASSQAGTGTRASGANVLTF.

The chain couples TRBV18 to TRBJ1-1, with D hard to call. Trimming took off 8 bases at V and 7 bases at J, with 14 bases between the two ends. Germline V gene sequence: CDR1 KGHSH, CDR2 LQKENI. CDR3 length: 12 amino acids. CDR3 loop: CASTTAGGEAFF. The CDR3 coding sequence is TGTGCCAGCACAACGGCGGGCGGTGAAGCTTTCTTT.

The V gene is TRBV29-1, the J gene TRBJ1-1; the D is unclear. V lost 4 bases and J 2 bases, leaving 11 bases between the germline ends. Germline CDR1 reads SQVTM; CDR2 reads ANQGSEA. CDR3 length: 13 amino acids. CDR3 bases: TGCAGCGTTGCGAGGTCTCGAAACACTGAAGCTTTCTTT. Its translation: CSVARSRNTEAFF.

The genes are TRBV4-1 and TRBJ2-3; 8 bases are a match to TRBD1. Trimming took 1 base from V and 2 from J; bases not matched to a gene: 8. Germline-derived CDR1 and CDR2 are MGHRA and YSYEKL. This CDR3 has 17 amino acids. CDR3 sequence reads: CASSQVRGRGPTDTQYF. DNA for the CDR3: TGCGCCAGCAGCCAAGTAAGGGGCAGGGGGCCCACAGATACGCAGTATTTT.

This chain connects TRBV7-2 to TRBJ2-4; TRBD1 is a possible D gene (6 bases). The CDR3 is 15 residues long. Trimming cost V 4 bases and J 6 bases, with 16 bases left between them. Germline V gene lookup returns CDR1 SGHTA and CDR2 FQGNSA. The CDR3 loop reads CASSYRARPGNIQYF. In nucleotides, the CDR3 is TGTGCCAGCAGCTACAGGGCGCGCCCCGGAAACATTCAGTACTTC.

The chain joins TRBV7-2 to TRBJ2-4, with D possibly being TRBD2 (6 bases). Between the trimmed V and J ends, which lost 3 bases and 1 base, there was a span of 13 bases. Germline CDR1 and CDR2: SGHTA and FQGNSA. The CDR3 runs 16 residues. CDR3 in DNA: TGTGCCAGCAGCTTCGGGGGAAATACGGCCAAAAACATTCAGTACTTC. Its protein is CASSFGGNTAKNIQYF.

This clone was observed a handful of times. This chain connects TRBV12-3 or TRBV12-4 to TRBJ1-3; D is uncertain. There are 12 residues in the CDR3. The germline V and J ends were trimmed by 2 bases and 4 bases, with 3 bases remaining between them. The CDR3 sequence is CASSLTGNTIYF. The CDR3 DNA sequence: TGTGCCAGCAGTTTAACAGGAAACACCATATATTTT.

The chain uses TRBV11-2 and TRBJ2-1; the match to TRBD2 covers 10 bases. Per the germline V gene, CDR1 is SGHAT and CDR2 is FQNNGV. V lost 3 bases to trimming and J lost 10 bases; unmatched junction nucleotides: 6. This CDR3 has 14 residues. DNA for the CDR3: TGTGCCAGCAGCTTGGGACTAGCGTTCGGGGAGCAGTTCTTC. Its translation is CASSLGLAFGEQFF.

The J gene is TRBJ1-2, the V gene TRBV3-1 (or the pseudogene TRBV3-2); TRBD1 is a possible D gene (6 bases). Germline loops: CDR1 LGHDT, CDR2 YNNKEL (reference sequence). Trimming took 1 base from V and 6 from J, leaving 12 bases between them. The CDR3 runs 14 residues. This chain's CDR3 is CASSQVAGEHGYTF. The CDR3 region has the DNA TGTGCCAGCAGCCAAGTCGCAGGGGAGCATGGCTACACCTTC.

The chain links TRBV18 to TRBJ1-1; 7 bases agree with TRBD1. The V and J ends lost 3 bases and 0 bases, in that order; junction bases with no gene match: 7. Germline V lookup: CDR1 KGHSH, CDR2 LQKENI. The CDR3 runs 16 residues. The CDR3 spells CASSPGWDSLNTEAFF. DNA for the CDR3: TGTGCCAGCTCACCCGGATGGGACAGCTTGAACACTGAAGCTTTCTTT.

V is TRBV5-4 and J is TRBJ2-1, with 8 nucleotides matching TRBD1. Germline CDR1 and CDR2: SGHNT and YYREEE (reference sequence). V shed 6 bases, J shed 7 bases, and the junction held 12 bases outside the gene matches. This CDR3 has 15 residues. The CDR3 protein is CASIDQTRGRNEQFF. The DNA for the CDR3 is TGTGCCAGCATCGATCAGACCAGGGGGCGTAATGAGCAGTTCTTC.

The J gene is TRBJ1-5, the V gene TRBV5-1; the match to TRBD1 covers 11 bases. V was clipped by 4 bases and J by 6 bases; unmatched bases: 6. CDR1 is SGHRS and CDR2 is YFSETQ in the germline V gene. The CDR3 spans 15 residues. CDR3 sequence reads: CASSTGQGVGQPQHF. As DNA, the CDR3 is TGCGCCAGCAGCACGGGACAGGGGGTTGGTCAGCCCCAGCATTTT.

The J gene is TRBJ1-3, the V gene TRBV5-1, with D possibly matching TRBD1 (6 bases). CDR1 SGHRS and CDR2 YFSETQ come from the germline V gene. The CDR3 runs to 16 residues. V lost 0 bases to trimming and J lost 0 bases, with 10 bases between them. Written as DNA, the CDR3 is TGCGCCAGCAGCTTGGTCGGGGGGCTCTCTGGAAACACCATATATTTT. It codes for CASSLVGGLSGNTIYF.

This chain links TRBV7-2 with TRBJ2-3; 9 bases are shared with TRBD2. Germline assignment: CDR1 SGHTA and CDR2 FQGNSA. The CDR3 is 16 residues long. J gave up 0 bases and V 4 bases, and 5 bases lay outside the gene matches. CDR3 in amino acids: CASSSTSGRSTDTQYF. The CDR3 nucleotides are TGTGCCAGCAGCTCGACTAGCGGAAGAAGCACAGATACGCAGTATTTT.

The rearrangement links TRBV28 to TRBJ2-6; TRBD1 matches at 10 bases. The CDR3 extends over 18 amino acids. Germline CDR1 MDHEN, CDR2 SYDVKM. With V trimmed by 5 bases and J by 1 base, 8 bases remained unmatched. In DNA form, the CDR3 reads TGTGCCAGCAGTGCAGGGACAGGGGCCGGGTCTGGGGCCAACGTCCTGACTTTC. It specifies CASSAGTGAGSGANVLTF.

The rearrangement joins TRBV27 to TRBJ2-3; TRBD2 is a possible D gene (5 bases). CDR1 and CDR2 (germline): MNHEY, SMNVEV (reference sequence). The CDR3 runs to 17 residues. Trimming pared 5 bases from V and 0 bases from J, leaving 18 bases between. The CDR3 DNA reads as TGTGCCAGCAGTCACCTCTTAGCTAGCAGTAGCACAGATACGCAGTATTTT. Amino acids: CASSHLLASSSTDTQYF.

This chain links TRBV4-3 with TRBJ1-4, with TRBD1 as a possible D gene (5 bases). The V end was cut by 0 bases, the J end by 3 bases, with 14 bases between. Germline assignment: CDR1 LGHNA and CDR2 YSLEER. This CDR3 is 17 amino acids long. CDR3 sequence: CASSQEGRRGSNEKLFF. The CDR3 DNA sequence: TGCGCCAGCAGCCAAGAAGGAAGGAGGGGCTCTAATGAAAAACTGTTTTTT.

The CDR3 sequence is CASSVVITGEQYF. The CDR3 DNA reads as TGTGCCAGCAGCGTAGTGATTACCGGCGAGCAGTACTTC. This chain connects TRBV9 to TRBJ2-7; no definite D call. Germline V CDR1 and CDR2: SGDLS, YYNGEE. V lost 0 bases and J 6 bases, leaving 10 bases between the germline ends. CDR3 length equals 13 residues.